This T cell receptor (beta chain) was recorded in a study of human T cells and chemical hapten exposure. TCRdb called the RACE reads again in MiXCR, with one record for every CDR3 protein. The data contain 70,000 to 90,000 distinct CDR3 sequences, approximately 11% of them singletons. The table lists this clonotype with a few counts. The CDR3 totals 16 residues. Germline lookup yields CDR1 SGHVS and CDR2 FNYEAQ. Between the trimmed V and J ends, which lost 5 bases and 2 bases, there was a span of 18 bases. Time point given: patch test 3, about 24 weeks after DPC sensitization. Treatment denoted: therapeutic diphenylcyclopropenone sensitization with weekly scalp DPC.

This TCR was sampled from a woman aged 45-65 years with alopecia areata. Some clones in this sample may be carry-over from other donors' samples. Sequenced material: whole blood, taken in connection with sensitization to the hapten diphenylcyclopropenone (DPC). The chain couples TRBV7-6 to TRBJ2-5; D tentatively fits TRBD1 or TRBD2 (6 bases each). DNA of the CDR3: TGTGCCAGCAGCCCAGGGGCGGGATCGTTACAAGAGACCCAGTACTTC. It yields the protein CASSPGAGSLQETQYF.